This TCR beta chain was identified during a study of T cell responses to AZD1222 COVID-19 vaccine. Per the germline V gene, CDR1 is LNHDA and CDR2 is SQIVND (reference sequence). The trim removed 4 bases at V and 1 base at J, leaving 8 bases unmatched. The CDR3 is made up of 16 amino acids. Here immunoSEQ multiplex PCR was the method, and the copy in TCRdb shows in-frame clones only, minus some. The data contain roughly 140,000 clones, 88% of them singletons. This specimen was peripheral blood, taken on day 0 of AZD1222 vaccination. The receptor was derived from an adult in good health. The V call is TRBV19, the J call TRBJ1-1; 8 bases are a match to TRBD1. The CDR3 sequence is CASSTGQGITNTEAFF. The CDR3 DNA is TGTGCCAGTAGTACTGGACAGGGTATAACGAACACTGAAGCTTTCTTT.